This TCR beta chain was captured by sequencing in a study of blood T cell repertoires in COVID-19. Study as a whole: Both acute and convalescent COVID-19 samples were obtained from the United States, Italy and Spain. Nucleic acid was either cDNA or gDNA, and it came from T cells, B-cell-depleted T cells, or PBMCs.

Authors' methods: It was from reference gene primer amplification that nucleated cell counts were estimated. Method: immunoSEQ multiplex PCR; TCRdb's copy keeps in-frame clones and lacks some. V, J and clone size are those of that table, while D and trimming were read from the DNA. The profile shows under 300,000 clones, approximately 86% of them singletons. Germline trimming cut 4 bases from V and 6 bases from J; bases unmatched to any gene: 13. Germline V lookup: CDR1 LNHDA, CDR2 SQIVND (reference sequence). This CDR3 region has 16 residues. Material: peripheral blood. The chain joins TRBV19 to TRBJ1-1, with TRBD1 matching 8 bases. The clonotype originates from a man aged 55 to 70 who had recovered from COVID-19. The CDR3, as DNA: TGTGCCAGTAGTAGCGACAGGGGACCCACGACCCCTGAAGCTTTCTTT. It yields the protein CASSSDRGPTTPEAFF.